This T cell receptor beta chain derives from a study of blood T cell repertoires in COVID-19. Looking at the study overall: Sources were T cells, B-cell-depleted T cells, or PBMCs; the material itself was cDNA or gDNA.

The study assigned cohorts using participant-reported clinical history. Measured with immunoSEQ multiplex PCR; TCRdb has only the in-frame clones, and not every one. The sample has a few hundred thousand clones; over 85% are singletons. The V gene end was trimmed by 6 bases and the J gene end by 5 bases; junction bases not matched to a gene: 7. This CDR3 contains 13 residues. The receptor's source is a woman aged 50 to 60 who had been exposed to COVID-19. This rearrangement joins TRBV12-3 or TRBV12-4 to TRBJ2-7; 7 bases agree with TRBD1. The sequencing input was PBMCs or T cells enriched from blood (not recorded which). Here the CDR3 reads CASSPWDRNEQYF. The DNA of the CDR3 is TGTGCCAGCAGCCCATGGGACAGAAACGAGCAGTACTTC.